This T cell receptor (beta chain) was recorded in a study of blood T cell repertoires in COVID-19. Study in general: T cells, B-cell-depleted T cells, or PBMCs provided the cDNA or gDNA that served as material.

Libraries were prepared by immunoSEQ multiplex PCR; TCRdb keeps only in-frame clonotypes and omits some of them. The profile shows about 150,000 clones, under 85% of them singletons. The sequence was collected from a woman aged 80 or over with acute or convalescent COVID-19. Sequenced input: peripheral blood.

In DNA form, the CDR3 reads TGTGCCAGCAGCTTACTACTCAAAGAGACCCAGTACTTC. Translation: CASSLLLKETQYF. This chain uses TRBV7-9 with TRBJ2-5; D uncertain. V was cut by 2 bases and J by 3 bases, with 7 bases left in between. The CDR3 is made up of 13 amino acids. Germline CDR1 reads SEHNR; CDR2 reads FQNEAQ (reference sequence).